These 2 T cell receptor beta chains were all obtained from the same sample, sequenced in a study of shared clonotypes between healthy human individuals. Generated by immunoSEQ multiplex PCR, the TCRdb table keeps only in-frame clones and is missing some. The sample has under 600,000 clones; almost 97% are singletons. What was sequenced was naive CD4+ T cells sorted from blood. The subset denotes: CD45RA+ positively selected. The origin of the receptors is a woman in her twenties or thirties in good health.

This clone was observed once. The J gene is TRBJ2-7, the V gene TRBV7-9; TRBD2 agrees at 8 bases. J lost 2 bases, V lost 5 bases, and 8 bases had no gene match. CDR1 and CDR2 (germline): SEHNR, FQNEAQ (reference sequence). The CDR3 loop spans 15 amino acids. The CDR3 DNA sequence: TGTGCCAGCAGCCCACGGGCGGGAGGAACCTACGAGCAGTACTTC. Translation gives CASSPRAGGTYEQYF.

In nucleotides, the CDR3 is TGTGCCAGCAGTTCCGGGACTCCCGTAAATGAGCAGTTCTTC. Translated: CASSSGTPVNEQFF. The chain is built from TRBV28 and TRBJ2-1; D perhaps matches TRBD2 (6 bases). The germline V gene encodes CDR1 MDHEN and CDR2 SYDVKM. There are 14 residues in the CDR3. The ends were cut back, 4 bases at V and 7 bases at J, with 14 bases in the middle.